One sample yielded the 23 T cell receptor beta chains listed below, sequenced in a study of identical twins. MiXCR, run by TCRdb on the 5' RACE reads, gives a single entry per CDR3 protein. This sample has about 790,000 distinct CDR3 sequences, with 15% to 20% found just once. This sample also appeared in a second study, on T cells expressing NK-cell markers.

Input material: PBMCs. These TCRs come from a woman younger than 30 in good health.

This clonotype was observed a handful of times. The DNA for the CDR3 is TGCGCCAGCAGCCCCGGCCGTCCCGGGGGGACAGATACGCAGTATTTT. Amino acids: CASSPGRPGGTDTQYF. The gene calls are TRBV5-1 and TRBJ2-3; 7 bases are a match to TRBD2. Germline CDR1 reads SGHRS; CDR2 reads YFSETQ. V shed 4 bases, J shed 3 bases, and the junction held 11 bases outside the gene matches. CDR3 length equals 16 residues.

This chain links TRBV5-6 with TRBJ1-2, with 11 bases fitting TRBD1. The CDR3 covers 14 residues. Germline V lookup: CDR1 SGHDT, CDR2 YYEEEE. The J segment lost 8 bases and the V segment lost 4 bases, leaving 7 bases of the junction unmatched. CDR3 amino acids: CASSHRDRGGGYTF. The CDR3 bases are TGTGCCAGCAGCCACCGGGACAGGGGGGGAGGCTACACCTTC.

V and J are TRBV6-2 or TRBV6-3 and TRBJ2-1, with 8 bases that match TRBD1. Trimming removed 6 bases from V and 8 bases from J; junction bases left unmatched: 6. The germline V gene encodes CDR1 MNHEY and CDR2 SVGEGT. The CDR3 is 13 residues long. CDR3 bases: TGTGCCAGCAGAAACAGGGGGATCGATGAGCAGTTCTTC. It is translated as CASRNRGIDEQFF.

The chain has TRBV7-9 and TRBJ2-3; the D gene is possibly TRBD1 (6 bases). Trimming removed 4 bases from V and 4 bases from J, with 21 bases in between. In germline, CDR1 is SEHNR, CDR2 FQNEAQ (reference sequence). The CDR3 loop spans 17 amino acids. The CDR3 spells CASSSQKQGVGSDTQYF. The CDR3 DNA reads as TGTGCCAGCAGCTCTCAGAAACAGGGTGTCGGGTCAGATACGCAGTATTTT.

V and J are TRBV11-2 and TRBJ1-5, with a possible D match to TRBD1 (5 bases). Between the trimmed V and J ends, which lost 5 bases and 4 bases, there was a span of 15 bases. Germline assignment: CDR1 SGHAT and CDR2 FQNNGV. The CDR3 runs to 15 residues. Here the CDR3 reads CASSHPGTGNQPQHF. The CDR3 DNA reads TGTGCCAGCAGCCACCCAGGGACGGGTAATCAGCCCCAGCATTTT. Complete variable domain (other parts from reference TRBV11-2 and TRBJ1-5): EAGVAQSPRYKIIEKRQSVAFWCNPISGHATLYWYQQILGQGPKLLIQFQNNGVVDDSQLPKDRFSAERLKGVDSTLKIQPAKLEDSAVYLCASSHPGTGNQPQHFGDGTRLSIL.

In this sample, this clonotype turned up many times. The genes are TRBV20-1 and TRBJ1-1, with a weak D call TRBD1 (6 bases). CDR3 size: 12 residues. The ends were cut back, 6 bases at V and 1 base at J, with 9 bases in the middle. Germline V gene sequence: CDR1 DFQATT, CDR2 SNEGSKA (reference sequence). The CDR3 loop reads CSAKTGNTEAFF. In nucleotides, the CDR3 is TGCAGTGCCAAGACAGGGAACACTGAAGCTTTCTTT.

This clonotype was counted ten times or more. The rearrangement uses TRBV12-3 or TRBV12-4 and TRBJ2-5; perhaps TRBD1 as D (6 bases). Trimming cost V 5 bases and J 1 base, with 11 bases left between them. The CDR3 loop spans 14 amino acids. In DNA form, the CDR3 reads TGTGCCAGCAGTATCCGGACAGTCCAAGAGACCCAGTACTTC. Residues: CASSIRTVQETQYF.

This clonotype was recorded a few times. V gene TRBV29-1 combines with J gene TRBJ2-1; D perhaps matches TRBD2 (6 bases). This CDR3 contains 14 residues. With 3 bases removed from V and 3 bases from J, the gap between germline ends came to 12 bases. Germline-derived CDR1 and CDR2 are SQVTM and ANQGSEA. This chain's CDR3 is CSVEGLYFYNEQFF. DNA of the CDR3: TGCAGCGTTGAGGGACTCTACTTCTACAATGAGCAGTTCTTC.

This sequence joins TRBV10-2 and TRBJ2-7; D may be TRBD1 (5 bases). This CDR3 has 12 amino acids. The germline V gene encodes CDR1 WSHSY and CDR2 SAAADI. The V end was cut by 11 bases, the J end by 0 bases, with 11 bases between. In DNA, the CDR3 is TGCGCCGCCCAAGGGGACTCCTACGAGCAGTACTTC. This sequence encodes CAAQGDSYEQYF.

The table lists this clonotype with a few counts. This chain uses TRBV12-3 or TRBV12-4 with TRBJ1-2; TRBD1 is a possible D gene (6 bases). The CDR3 totals 14 residues. The V end was cut by 10 bases, the J end by 0 bases, with 15 bases between. The chain's CDR3 is CAIGDRRTNYGYTF. The DNA of the CDR3 is TGTGCCATCGGCGACAGGCGTACTAACTATGGCTACACCTTC.

This clonotype was seen only a few times. The chain combines TRBV11-1 with TRBJ2-1, with D tentatively TRBD2 (6 bases). This CDR3 region has 19 residues. Trimming took 1 base from V and 4 from J, leaving 23 bases between them. Germline V gives CDR1 SGHAT, CDR2 FQDESV (reference sequence). CDR3 in DNA: TGTGCCAGCAGCTTAGGCCTCTCTGGCGGGAAGACGAAGTACAATGAGCAGTTCTTC. Its translation is CASSLGLSGGKTKYNEQFF.

This clonotype was seen only once. This sequence joins TRBV7-2 and TRBJ2-2; no clear D. Trimming shortened V by 3 bases and J by 4 bases, and 9 bases separated the two germline ends. Looked up from germline, CDR1 is SGHTA and CDR2 is FQGNSA. This CDR3 region has 14 residues. CDR3 nucleotide sequence: TGTGCCAGCAGCTTCCGAGGATTCACCGGGGAGCTGTTTTTT. It codes for CASSFRGFTGELFF.

V and J are TRBV4-2 and TRBJ2-1, with TRBD2 matching over 7 bases. The CDR3 runs to 14 residues. J lost 8 bases, V lost 0 bases, and 4 bases had no gene match. CDR1 LGHNA and CDR2 YNFKEQ come from the germline V gene. CDR3 residues: CASSQEGGWDEQFF. CDR3 nucleotide sequence: TGTGCCAGCAGCCAAGAGGGGGGGTGGGATGAGCAGTTCTTC.

The CDR3 DNA follows: TGTGCCATCAGTGACCGGACTAGCGGGTCCTACGAGCAGTACTTC. It encodes CAISDRTSGSYEQYF. This chain connects TRBV10-3 to TRBJ2-7, with 11 positions matching TRBD2. V gave up 3 bases and J gave up 1 base; unmatched junction bases: 2. The CDR3 consists of 15 residues. Germline loops: CDR1 ENHRY, CDR2 SYGVKD.

The J gene is TRBJ2-7, the V gene TRBV7-3, with 10 bases lining up with TRBD1. V gave up 1 base and J gave up 3 bases; unmatched junction bases: 24. Per the germline V gene, CDR1 is SGHTA and CDR2 is FQGTGA. The CDR3 totals 22 residues. The CDR3 loop reads CASSLKTGGAFREMSGHYEQYF. The CDR3 nucleotides are TGTGCCAGCAGCTTAAAGACAGGGGGCGCGTTTCGTGAAATGAGCGGACACTACGAGCAGTACTTC.

This clonotype has more than one count but fewer than ten. V is TRBV9 and J is TRBJ2-1, with a weak D call TRBD2 (6 bases). Germline V gene data show CDR1 as SGDLS and CDR2 as YYNGEE. V shed 3 bases and J shed 4 bases, with 14 bases lying between them. CDR3 length: 15 residues. The CDR3 bases are TGTGCCAGCAGCGATAGCGGAGCTCCTTACAATGAGCAGTTCTTC. It encodes CASSDSGAPYNEQFF. Filled out from reference TRBV9 and TRBJ2-1, the complete variable domain reads DSGVTQTPKHLITATGQRVTLRCSPRSGDLSVYWYQQSLDQGLQFLIQYYNGEERAKGNILERFSAQQFPDLHSELNLSSLELGDSALYFCASSDSGAPYNEQFFGPGTRLTVL.

CDR3 sequence: CASSQDNSGGPREQFF. CDR3 nucleotide sequence: TGTGCCAGCAGCCAAGATAATAGCGGGGGACCCCGGGAGCAGTTCTTC. V and J are TRBV4-2 and TRBJ2-1; 9 nucleotides line up with TRBD2. Germline V gene sequence: CDR1 LGHNA, CDR2 YNFKEQ. Trimming at V came to 0 bases and at J to 10 bases, leaving 10 bases not matched to a gene. CDR3 size: 16 residues.

This chain connects TRBV7-9 to TRBJ2-3; D uncertain. The CDR3 extends over 13 amino acids. Trimming removed 8 bases at V and 6 bases at J, with 15 bases between. CDR1 is SEHNR, CDR2 FQNEAQ, per germline (reference sequence). DNA for the CDR3: TGTGCCAGCGGGGTCTCGGAGCAGGATACGCAGTATTTT. Residues: CASGVSEQDTQYF.

This clonotype was picked up a small number of times. V gene TRBV20-1 combines with J gene TRBJ2-3; D is perhaps TRBD1 (5 bases). Germline CDR1 DFQATT, CDR2 SNEGSKA (reference sequence). Trimming shortened V by 3 bases and J by 2 bases, and 12 bases separated the two germline ends. The CDR3 is 14 amino acids. CDR3 in amino acids: CSASRQIITDTQYF. CDR3 nucleotide sequence: TGCAGTGCTAGCAGACAGATAATCACAGATACGCAGTATTTT.

This clonotype was found a few times. The chain joins TRBV5-1 to TRBJ2-7; TRBD2 aligns across 11 bases. This CDR3 contains 18 residues. Germline trimming cut 0 bases from V and 4 bases from J; bases unmatched to any gene: 12. Germline CDR1 and CDR2: SGHRS and YFSETQ. The CDR3 DNA is TGCGCCAGCAGCTTGGGGCTAGCGGGGGGCCTCCCCGTTTACGAGCAGTACTTC. It codes for CASSLGLAGGLPVYEQYF.

Only a few counts were recorded for this clonotype. The V call is TRBV20-1, the J call TRBJ1-1, with unresolved D. CDR3 size: 12 residues. Trimming removed 3 bases at V and 10 bases at J, with 15 bases between. CDR1 is DFQATT, CDR2 SNEGSKA, per germline (reference sequence). DNA for the CDR3: TGCAGTGCTAGTATGGCAGTTGTTGTAGCTTTCTTT. As protein: CSASMAVVVAFF.

This clonotype was counted only a few times. The chain is built from TRBV27 and TRBJ2-3; D is unresolved. CDR3 size: 16 residues. CDR1 is MNHEY and CDR2 is SMNVEV in the germline V gene (reference sequence). With 3 bases removed from V and 13 bases from J, the gap between germline ends came to 26 bases. In nucleotides, the CDR3 is TGTGCCAGCAGTTTGGTCCCTACGTCAATGGGCACTTTCGAGTATTTT. This codes for CASSLVPTSMGTFEYF.

The gene calls are TRBV20-1 and TRBJ1-2; D uncertain. The CDR3 contains 11 residues. Germline V gives CDR1 DFQATT, CDR2 SNEGSKA (reference sequence). The V gene lost 2 bases and the J gene lost 7 bases, with 8 bases spanning the gap. The CDR3 protein is CSARLAGGYTF. CDR3 nucleotide sequence: TGCAGTGCTAGACTGGCGGGTGGCTACACCTTC.